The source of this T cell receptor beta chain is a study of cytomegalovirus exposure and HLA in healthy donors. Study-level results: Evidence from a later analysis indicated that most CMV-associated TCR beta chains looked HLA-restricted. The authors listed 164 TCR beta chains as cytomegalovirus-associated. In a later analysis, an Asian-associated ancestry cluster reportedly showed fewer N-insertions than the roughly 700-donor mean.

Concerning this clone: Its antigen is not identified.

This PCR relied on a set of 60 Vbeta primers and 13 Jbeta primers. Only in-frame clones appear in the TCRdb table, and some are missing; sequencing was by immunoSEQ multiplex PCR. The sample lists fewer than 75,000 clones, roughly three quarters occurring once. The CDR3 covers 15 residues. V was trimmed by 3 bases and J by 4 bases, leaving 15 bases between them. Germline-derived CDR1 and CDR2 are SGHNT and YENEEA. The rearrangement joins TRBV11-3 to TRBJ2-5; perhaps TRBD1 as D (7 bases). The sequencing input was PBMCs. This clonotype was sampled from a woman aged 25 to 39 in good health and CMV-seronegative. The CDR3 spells CASSFYRGGGETQYF. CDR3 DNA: TGTGCCAGCAGCTTCTACAGGGGAGGAGGAGAGACCCAGTACTTC.